The present T cell receptor (beta chain) was sequenced within a study of blood T cell repertoires in COVID-19. Profiled with immunoSEQ multiplex PCR; TCRdb holds only in-frame clones, not every one. The table lists 300,000 to 400,000 clones, around 87% of them singletons. About this clone itself: The sample carries other DNA sequences with the same CDR3.

The length of the CDR3 is 14 residues. Germline V gives CDR1 LGHDT, CDR2 YNNKEL (reference sequence). After removal of 1 base from V and 6 bases from J, the junction contained 0 bases not matched to a gene. This chain joins TRBV3-1 (or the pseudogene TRBV3-2) and TRBJ1-6, with 7 bases matching TRBD1. The specimen sequenced was peripheral blood. The receptor was derived from a woman aged 60-75 years with COVID-19, enrolled during active disease. DNA for the CDR3: TGTGCCAGCAGCCAAGGACAGGGTAATTCACCCCTCCACTTT. It is translated as CASSQGQGNSPLHF.